Detailed here is one T cell receptor (beta chain). Its antigen remains unidentified. The PCR was carried out with 60 Vbeta primers and 13 Jbeta primers. Sequencing was performed with immunoSEQ multiplex PCR; in TCRdb, only in-frame clones are kept and a portion is missing. Found here are under 80,000 clones, 75% of them singletons; the top ten hold roughly 7.1%. This sample stems from a study of cytomegalovirus exposure and HLA in healthy donors. Study results and limitations: In an earlier analysis, in 587 donors, most V segments appeared productive either ~87% or ~30% of the time. Cytomegalovirus-associated status was assigned to approximately 160 TCR beta chains.

The sequenced sample consisted of PBMCs. This sequence was found in a woman aged 40 to 50 in good health and CMV-seronegative.

As DNA, the CDR3 is TGCGCCAGCAGCCCCTCGACAGGGGCTAACTATGGCTACACCTTC. Translation gives CASSPSTGANYGYTF. The gene calls are TRBV5-1 and TRBJ1-2; 8 bases line up with TRBD1. Germline CDR1 and CDR2: SGHRS and YFSETQ. CDR3 length equals 15 residues. Losses at the gene ends were 4 bases for V and 0 bases for J; bases not matched to a gene: 5.